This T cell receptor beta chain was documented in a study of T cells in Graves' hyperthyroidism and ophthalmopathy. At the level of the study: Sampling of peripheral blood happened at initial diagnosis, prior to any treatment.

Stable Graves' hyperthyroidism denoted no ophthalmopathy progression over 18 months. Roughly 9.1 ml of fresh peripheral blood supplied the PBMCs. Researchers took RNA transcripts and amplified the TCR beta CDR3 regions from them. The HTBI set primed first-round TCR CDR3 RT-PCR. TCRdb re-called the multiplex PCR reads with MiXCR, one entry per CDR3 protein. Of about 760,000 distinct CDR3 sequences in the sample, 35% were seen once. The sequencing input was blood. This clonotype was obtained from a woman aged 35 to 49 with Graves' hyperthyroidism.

CDR3 DNA sequence: TGTGCCAGCAGCCCGACCCCAGGGAATTTCGCTGAAGCTTTCTTT. Protein product: CASSPTPGNFAEAFF. This rearrangement joins TRBV11-2 to TRBJ1-1; D perhaps matches TRBD1 (5 bases). CDR1 is SGHAT and CDR2 is FQNNGV in the germline V gene. CDR3 length: 15 amino acids. V was cut by 5 bases and J by 6 bases, with 19 bases left in between. The complete variable domain, with remaining parts taken from reference TRBV11-2 and TRBJ1-1, reads EAGVAQSPRYKIIEKRQSVAFWCNPISGHATLYWYQQILGQGPKLLIQFQNNGVVDDSQLPKDRFSAERLKGVDSTLKIQPAKLEDSAVYLCASSPTPGNFAEAFFGQGTRLTVV.